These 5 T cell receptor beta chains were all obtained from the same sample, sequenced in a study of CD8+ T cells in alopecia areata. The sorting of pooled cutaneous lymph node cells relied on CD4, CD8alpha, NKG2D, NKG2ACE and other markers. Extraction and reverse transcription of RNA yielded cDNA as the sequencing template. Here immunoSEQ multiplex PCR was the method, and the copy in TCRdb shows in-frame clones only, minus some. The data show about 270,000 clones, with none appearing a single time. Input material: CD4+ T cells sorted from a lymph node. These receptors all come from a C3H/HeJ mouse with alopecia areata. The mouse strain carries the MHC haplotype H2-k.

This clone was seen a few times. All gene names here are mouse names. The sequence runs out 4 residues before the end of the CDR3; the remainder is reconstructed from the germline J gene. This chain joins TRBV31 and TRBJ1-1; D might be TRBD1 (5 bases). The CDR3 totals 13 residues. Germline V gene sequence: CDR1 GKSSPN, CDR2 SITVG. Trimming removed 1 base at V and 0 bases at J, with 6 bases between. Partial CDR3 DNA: TGTGCCTGGAGTCAGGGGACAAACACA. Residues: CAWSQGTNT. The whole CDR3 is CAWSQGTNTEVFF.

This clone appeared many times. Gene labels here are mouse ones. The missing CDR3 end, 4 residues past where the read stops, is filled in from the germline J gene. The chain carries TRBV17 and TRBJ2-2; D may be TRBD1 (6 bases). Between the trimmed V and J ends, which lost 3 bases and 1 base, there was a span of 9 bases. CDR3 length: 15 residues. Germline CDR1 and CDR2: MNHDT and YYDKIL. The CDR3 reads CASSSHRENTGQLYF. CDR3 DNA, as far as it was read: TGTGCTAGCAGTAGTCACAGGGAAAACACCGGG. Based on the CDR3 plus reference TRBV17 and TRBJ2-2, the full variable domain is DTTVKQNPRYKLARVGKPVNLICSQTMNHDTMYWYQKKPNQAPKLLLFYYDKILNREADTFEKFQSSRPNNSFCSLYIGSAGLEYSAMYLCASSSHRENTGQLYFGEGSKLTVL.

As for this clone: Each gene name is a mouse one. CDR3 bases read: TGTGCCTGGTCAGGGCTGGGGGATAGTGCAGAA. Its translation: CAWSGLGDSAE. The whole CDR3 sequence is CAWSGLGDSAETLYF. The chain joins TRBV31 to TRBJ2-3; 7 positions agree with TRBD2. The read falls 4 residues short of the CDR3 end, and the missing part is taken from the germline J gene. The V and J ends lost 5 bases and 0 bases, in that order; junction bases with no gene match: 8. Germline assignment: CDR1 GKSSPN and CDR2 SITVG. This CDR3 contains 15 residues.

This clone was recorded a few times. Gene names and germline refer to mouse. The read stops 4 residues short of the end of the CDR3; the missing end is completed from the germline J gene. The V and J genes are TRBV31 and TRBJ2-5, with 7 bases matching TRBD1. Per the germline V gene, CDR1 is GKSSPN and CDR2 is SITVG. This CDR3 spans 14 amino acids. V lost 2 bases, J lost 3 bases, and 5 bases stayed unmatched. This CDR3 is CAWSETGPQDTQYF. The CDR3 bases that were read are TGTGCCTGGAGTGAGACAGGGCCTCAAGAC.

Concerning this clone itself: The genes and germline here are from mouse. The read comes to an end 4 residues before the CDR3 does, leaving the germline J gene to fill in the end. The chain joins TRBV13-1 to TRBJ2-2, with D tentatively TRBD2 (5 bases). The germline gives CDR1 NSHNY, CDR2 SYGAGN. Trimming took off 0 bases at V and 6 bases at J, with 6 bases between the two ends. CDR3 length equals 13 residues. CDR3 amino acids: CASSDVGAGQLYF. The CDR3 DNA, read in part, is TGTGCCAGCAGTGATGTTGGGGCCGGG.